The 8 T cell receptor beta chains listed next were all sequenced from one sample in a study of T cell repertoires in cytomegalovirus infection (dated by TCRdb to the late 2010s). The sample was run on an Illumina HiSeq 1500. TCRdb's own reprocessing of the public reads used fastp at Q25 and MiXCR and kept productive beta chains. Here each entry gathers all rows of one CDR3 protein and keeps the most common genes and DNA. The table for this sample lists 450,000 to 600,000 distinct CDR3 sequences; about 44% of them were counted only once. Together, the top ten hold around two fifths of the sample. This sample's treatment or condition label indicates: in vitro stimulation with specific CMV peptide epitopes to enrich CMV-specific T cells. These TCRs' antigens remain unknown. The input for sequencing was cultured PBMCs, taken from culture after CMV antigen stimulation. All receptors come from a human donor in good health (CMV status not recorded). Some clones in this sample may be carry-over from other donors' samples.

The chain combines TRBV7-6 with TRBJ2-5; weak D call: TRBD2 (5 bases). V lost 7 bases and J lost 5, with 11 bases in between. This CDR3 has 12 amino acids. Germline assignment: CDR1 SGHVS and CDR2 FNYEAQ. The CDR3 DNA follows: TGTGCCAGCACCATACGCGGGGAGACCCAGTACTTC. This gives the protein CASTIRGETQYF.

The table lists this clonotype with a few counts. CDR3 DNA sequence: TGTGCCAGCAGCTTAGGAGGGACAGGCGCGTTTAGGGGCTACACCTTC. Translating it yields CASSLGGTGAFRGYTF. This sequence joins TRBV7-6 and TRBJ1-2; 8 bases fit TRBD1. The CDR3 extends over 16 amino acids. Germline CDR1 and CDR2: SGHVS and FNYEAQ. With 1 base clipped from V and 8 bases from J, the junction kept 12 bases outside the gene matches. Complete variable domain (other parts from reference TRBV7-6 and TRBJ1-2): GAGVSQSPRYKVTKRGQDVALRCDPISGHVSLYWYRQALGQGPEFLTYFNYEAQQDKSGLPNDRFSAERPEGSISTLTIQRTEQRDSAMYRCASSLGGTGAFRGYTFGSGTRLTVV.

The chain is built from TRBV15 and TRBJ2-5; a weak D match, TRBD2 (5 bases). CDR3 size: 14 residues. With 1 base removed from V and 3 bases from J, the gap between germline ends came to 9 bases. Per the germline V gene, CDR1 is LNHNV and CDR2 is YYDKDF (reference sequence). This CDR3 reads CATSRGEGEETQYF. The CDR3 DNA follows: TGTGCCACCAGCAGAGGAGAGGGTGAAGAGACCCAGTACTTC.

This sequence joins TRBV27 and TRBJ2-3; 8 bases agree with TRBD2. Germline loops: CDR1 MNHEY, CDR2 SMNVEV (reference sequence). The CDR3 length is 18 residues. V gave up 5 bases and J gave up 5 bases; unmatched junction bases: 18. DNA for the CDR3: TGTGCCAGCAGTCCCTCCCGAAGGAGCGGGAGAAGGCGAGATACGCAGTATTTT. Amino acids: CASSPSRRSGRRRDTQYF.

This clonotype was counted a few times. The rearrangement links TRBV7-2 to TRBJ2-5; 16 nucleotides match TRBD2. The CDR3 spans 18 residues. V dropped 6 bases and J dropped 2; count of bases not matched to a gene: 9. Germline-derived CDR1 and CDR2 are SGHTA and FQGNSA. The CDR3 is CASSRGLAGGRWQETQYF. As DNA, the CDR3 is TGTGCCAGCAGTCGGGGACTAGCGGGAGGGCGTTGGCAAGAGACCCAGTACTTC.

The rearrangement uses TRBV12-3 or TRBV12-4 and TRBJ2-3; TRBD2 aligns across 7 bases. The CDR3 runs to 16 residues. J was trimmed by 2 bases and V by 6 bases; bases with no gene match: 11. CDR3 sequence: CASSPFAGVTTDTQYF. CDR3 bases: TGTGCCAGCAGCCCTTTCGCGGGAGTCACCACAGATACGCAGTATTTT.

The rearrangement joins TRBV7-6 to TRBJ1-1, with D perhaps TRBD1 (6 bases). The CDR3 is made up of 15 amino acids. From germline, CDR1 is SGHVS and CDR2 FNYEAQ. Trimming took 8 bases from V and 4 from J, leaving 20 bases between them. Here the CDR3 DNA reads TGTGCCAGCGATTTAATTGGGGGGCGGGTCACTGAAGCTTTCTTT. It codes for CASDLIGGRVTEAFF. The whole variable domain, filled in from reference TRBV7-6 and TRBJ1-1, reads GAGVSQSPRYKVTKRGQDVALRCDPISGHVSLYWYRQALGQGPEFLTYFNYEAQQDKSGLPNDRFSAERPEGSISTLTIQRTEQRDSAMYRCASDLIGGRVTEAFFGQGTRLTVV.

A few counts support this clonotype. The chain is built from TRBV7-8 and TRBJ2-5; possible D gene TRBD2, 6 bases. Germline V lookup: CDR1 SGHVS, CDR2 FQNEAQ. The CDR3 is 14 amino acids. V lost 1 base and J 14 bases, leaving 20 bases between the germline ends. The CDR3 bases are TGTGCCAGCAGCTTAGAATCGACGCTAGCGACAGTATACTTC. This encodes CASSLESTLATVYF.